This entry lists 28 T cell receptor beta chains sequenced from one sample in a study of blood T cell repertoires in COVID-19. Method: immunoSEQ multiplex PCR; TCRdb's copy keeps in-frame clones and lacks some. The data hold roughly 250,000 clones, with roughly 87% observed a single time. The sample was PBMCs or T cells enriched from blood (not recorded which). The receptors were gathered from a woman aged 25 to 39 with acute COVID-19.

The rearrangement links TRBV14 to TRBJ1-4; D call uncertain. V was clipped by 4 bases and J by 0 bases, with 6 bases between them. CDR1 is SGHDN and CDR2 is FVKESK in the germline V gene. The CDR3 is 14 residues long. The CDR3 here is CASSRSATNEKLFF. CDR3 in DNA: TGTGCCAGCAGCCGCTCAGCAACTAATGAAAAACTGTTTTTT.

This clone was recorded only once. The rearrangement joins TRBV7-3 to TRBJ1-1; D is unresolved. The V end lost 4 bases, the J end lost 1 base, and 10 bases lay between the germline ends. CDR3 size: 14 residues. The germline V gene has CDR1 SGHTA and CDR2 FQGTGA. This chain's CDR3 is CASSSMTGNTEAFF. As DNA, the CDR3 is TGTGCCAGCAGCTCTATGACGGGGAACACTGAAGCTTTCTTT.

This sequence joins TRBV28 and TRBJ1-1, with D unresolved. Germline V gene lookup returns CDR1 MDHEN and CDR2 SYDVKM. This CDR3 has 11 amino acids. The V end was cut by 3 bases, the J end by 8 bases, with 7 bases between. Written as DNA, the CDR3 is TGTGCCAGCAGTTTTCGGAGGGAAGCTTTCTTT. Amino acid sequence: CASSFRREAFF.

J is TRBJ2-5 and V is TRBV5-6, with D maybe TRBD2 (7 bases). The CDR3 has 15 residues. Germline lookup yields CDR1 SGHDT and CDR2 YYEEEE. The ends were cut back, 6 bases at V and 4 bases at J, with 19 bases in the middle. The CDR3 is CASTQGRGYLETQYF. As DNA, the CDR3 is TGTGCCAGCACCCAGGGGAGGGGGTATCTAGAGACCCAGTACTTC.

This clone showed up just once. This chain links TRBV4-1 with TRBJ1-5, with D uncertain. CDR3 size: 15 residues. Germline CDR1 reads MGHRA; CDR2 reads YSYEKL. V was clipped by 2 bases and J by 0 bases, with 8 bases between them. CDR3 sequence (DNA): TGCGCCAGCAGCCAACGAACCTATAGCAATCAGCCCCAGCATTTT. Protein: CASSQRTYSNQPQHF.

The chain combines TRBV9 with TRBJ2-2; the D gene is possibly TRBD2 (5 bases). From germline, CDR1 is SGDLS and CDR2 YYNGEE. This CDR3 spans 15 amino acids. Trimming left V 2 bases short and J 3 bases short, with 11 bases between. Written as DNA, the CDR3 is TGTGCCAGCAGCGTCACGGGGAGAGACACCGGGGAGCTGTTTTTT. It codes for CASSVTGRDTGELFF.

In DNA form, the CDR3 reads TGTGCCAGCTCACCTCCCCGGGGAGGGATGAACACTGAAGCTTTCTTT. Its translation is CASSPPRGGMNTEAFF. The J gene is TRBJ1-1, the V gene TRBV18; D not resolved. Germline V gives CDR1 KGHSH, CDR2 LQKENI. The CDR3 has 16 residues. With 3 bases removed from V and 0 bases from J, the gap between germline ends came to 14 bases.

The CDR3 loop is CASSFRASGNTGELFF. CDR3 nucleotide sequence: TGTGCCAGCAGCTTTAGGGCTAGCGGAAACACCGGGGAGCTGTTTTTT. The gene calls are TRBV7-2 and TRBJ2-2, with 7 bases matching TRBD2. The ends lost 3 bases at V and 2 bases at J; junction bases unmatched: 6. Germline V gene data show CDR1 as SGHTA and CDR2 as FQGNSA. The CDR3 has 16 amino acids.

The genes are TRBV6-6 and TRBJ1-6; 8 bases agree with TRBD1. This CDR3 spans 13 amino acids. Germline CDR1 MNHNY, CDR2 SVGAGI (reference sequence). V gave up 10 bases and J gave up 8 bases; unmatched junction bases: 7. The CDR3 sequence: CATEQGEYSPLHF. For the CDR3, the DNA is TGTGCCACCGAACAGGGGGAGTATTCACCCCTCCACTTT.

The chain carries TRBV28 and TRBJ2-2, with TRBD2 identical over 16 bases. The CDR3 totals 18 residues. Germline V gives CDR1 MDHEN, CDR2 SYDVKM. With 1 base clipped from V and 7 bases from J, the junction kept 6 bases outside the gene matches. The CDR3 sequence is CASSLYGTSGRASGELFF. The CDR3 bases are TGTGCCAGCAGTTTATACGGGACTAGCGGGAGGGCCAGCGGGGAGCTGTTTTTT. The complete variable domain, with remaining parts taken from reference TRBV28 and TRBJ2-2, reads DVKVTQSSRYLVKRTGEKVFLECVQDMDHENMFWYRQDPGLGLRLIYFSYDVKMKEKGDIPEGYSVSREKKERFSLILESASTNQTSMYLCASSLYGTSGRASGELFFGEGSRLTVL.

This sequence joins TRBV15 and TRBJ2-1; D gene uncertain. The CDR3 sequence is 12 residues long. V gave up 0 bases and J gave up 10 bases, with 7 bases separating them. Germline V lookup: CDR1 LNHNV, CDR2 YYDKDF (reference sequence). The CDR3 nucleotides read TGTGCCACCAGCAGAGATCTTCGGGAGCAGTTCTTC. As protein: CATSRDLREQFF.

The chain links TRBV24-1 to TRBJ1-4; 10 positions match TRBD1. The CDR3 is 15 residues long. Looked up from germline, CDR1 is KGHDR and CDR2 is SFDVKD. The V segment lost 2 bases and the J segment 5 bases; nucleotides outside the gene matches: 1. CDR3 sequence: CATSDSGQGNEKLFF. Here the CDR3 DNA reads TGTGCCACCAGTGATTCGGGACAGGGGAATGAAAAACTGTTTTTT.

The chain combines TRBV10-2 with TRBJ1-1, with TRBD1 matching over 8 bases. There are 13 residues in the CDR3. V dropped 8 bases and J dropped 9; count of bases not matched to a gene: 11. Germline lookup yields CDR1 WSHSY and CDR2 SAAADI. Here the CDR3 DNA reads TGCGCCAGCCGAAACAGGGGGATGCCTAAAGCTTTCTTT. Residues: CASRNRGMPKAFF.

This clone was detected only once. This sequence joins TRBV2 and TRBJ1-1; D is uncertain. This CDR3 comprises 14 residues. Looked up from germline, CDR1 is SNHLY and CDR2 is FYNNEI. The V gene lost 0 bases and the J gene lost 0 bases, with 5 bases spanning the gap. CDR3 in amino acids: CASSEARLNTEAFF. The CDR3 coding sequence is TGTGCCAGCAGTGAAGCGCGGCTGAACACTGAAGCTTTCTTT.

This chain uses TRBV27 with TRBJ1-1, with D unclear. The CDR3 contains 14 residues. Germline CDR1 is MNHEY and CDR2 is SMNVEV (reference sequence). Between the trimmed V and J ends, which lost 2 bases and 7 bases, there was a span of 14 bases. The CDR3 reads CASSLLSYSGEAFF. The CDR3 bases are TGTGCCAGCAGTTTACTCTCGTATAGCGGTGAAGCTTTCTTT.

This rearrangement joins TRBV5-1 to TRBJ2-2, with 12 bases lining up with TRBD1. Germline assignment: CDR1 SGHRS and CDR2 YFSETQ. CDR3 length: 17 amino acids. V gave up 0 bases and J gave up 6 bases; unmatched junction bases: 6. In DNA form, the CDR3 reads TGCGCCAGCAGCTTGGCCTGGGACAGGGGGCGCGCCGGGGAGCTGTTTTTT. It specifies CASSLAWDRGRAGELFF.

The rearrangement links TRBV28 to TRBJ2-7, with 9 bases fitting TRBD1. This CDR3 has 15 amino acids. The ends lost 4 bases at V and 0 bases at J; junction bases unmatched: 4. From germline, CDR1 is MDHEN and CDR2 SYDVKM. CDR3 sequence reads: CASSSGTGSSYEQYF. The DNA for the CDR3 is TGTGCCAGCAGTTCGGGGACAGGGAGCTCCTACGAGCAGTACTTC.

This sequence joins TRBV7-8 and TRBJ2-7, with a tentative D call TRBD1 (6 bases). The CDR3 is made up of 14 amino acids. Trimming removed 5 bases from V and 6 bases from J, with 17 bases in between. Germline loops: CDR1 SGHVS, CDR2 FQNEAQ. CDR3 region: CASSVGPSRGEQYF. The CDR3 DNA reads TGTGCCAGCAGCGTAGGCCCCTCCAGGGGCGAGCAGTACTTC. Combining the CDR3 with reference TRBV7-8 and TRBJ2-7 gives the whole variable domain GAGVSQSPRYKVAKRGQDVALRCDPISGHVSLFWYQQALGQGPEFLTYFQNEAQLDKSGLPSDRFFAERPEGSVSTLKIQRTQQEDSAVYLCASSVGPSRGEQYFGPGTRLTVT.

CDR3 nucleotide sequence: TGCGCCAGCAGCTTGGGGGCTAGCGGGTGGATAAATGAGCAGTTCTTC. Protein: CASSLGASGWINEQFF. The V and J genes are TRBV5-1 and TRBJ2-1; the match to TRBD2 covers 8 bases. This CDR3 contains 16 residues. J was trimmed by 7 bases and V by 0 bases; bases with no gene match: 9. Germline-derived CDR1 and CDR2 are SGHRS and YFSETQ.

This chain uses TRBV19 with TRBJ2-1; 7 bases match TRBD1. The length of the CDR3 is 12 residues. V trimming: 7 bases; J trimming: 6 bases; junction bases outside the gene matches: 3. Germline V gives CDR1 LNHDA, CDR2 SQIVND (reference sequence). The CDR3 sequence is CASIAGGNEQFF. CDR3 bases: TGTGCCAGTATTGCAGGGGGCAATGAGCAGTTCTTC.

The chain has TRBV7-8 and TRBJ2-7; D is perhaps TRBD2 (5 bases). The CDR3 covers 13 residues. The germline V gene encodes CDR1 SGHVS and CDR2 FQNEAQ. The V end was cut by 3 bases, the J end by 3 bases, with 9 bases between. CDR3 nucleotides: TGTGCCAGCAGCTTCTACGAGGGCTACGAGCAGTACTTC. Protein product: CASSFYEGYEQYF.

V is TRBV19 and J is TRBJ1-3; D call uncertain. Trimming stripped 4 bases from V and 2 bases from J, with 6 bases between. The CDR3 is made up of 13 amino acids. Germline values: CDR1 LNHDA, CDR2 SQIVND (reference sequence). DNA of the CDR3: TGTGCCAGTAGTAGAGGAGCTGGAAACACCATATATTTT. This encodes CASSRGAGNTIYF.

V usage is TRBV12-3 or TRBV12-4 and J usage is TRBJ1-2; no reliable D call. The V gene lost 5 bases and the J gene lost 6 bases, with 13 bases spanning the gap. This CDR3 comprises 13 residues. The DNA for the CDR3 is TGTGCCAGCAGTCCTCGAGGTCAGAATGGCTACACCTTC. Translating it yields CASSPRGQNGYTF.

This clone was seen just once. V usage is TRBV6-6 and J usage is TRBJ1-5, with TRBD1 matching 7 bases. J lost 7 bases, V lost 6 bases, and 9 bases had no gene match. This CDR3 spans 14 amino acids. Germline CDR1 reads MNHNY; CDR2 reads SVGAGI (reference sequence). The CDR3 sequence is CASSSGQWEQPQHF. The CDR3 DNA sequence: TGTGCCAGCAGCTCGGGACAGTGGGAACAGCCCCAGCATTTT.

In nucleotides, the CDR3 is TGTGCCAGCAGCTGGGGCAGTCTCAAAAACATTCAGTACTTC. Protein: CASSWGSLKNIQYF. The V gene is TRBV7-2, the J gene TRBJ2-4; tentatively, D is TRBD1 (5 bases). V lost 4 bases and J lost 3, with 10 bases in between. Germline V CDR1 and CDR2: SGHTA, FQGNSA. The CDR3 length is 14 residues.

This chain joins TRBV19 and TRBJ2-7, with 10 positions matching TRBD2. The CDR3 has 15 residues. The V and J ends lost 4 bases and 3 bases, in that order; junction bases with no gene match: 6. Germline V gives CDR1 LNHDA, CDR2 SQIVND (reference sequence). CDR3 coding DNA: TGTGCCAGTAGTAGCCTAGCGGGAGTCGGCTACGAGCAGTACTTC. As protein: CASSSLAGVGYEQYF.

This chain uses TRBV6-5 with TRBJ2-7; 15 positions match TRBD2. V trimming: 6 bases; J trimming: 7 bases; junction bases outside the gene matches: 7. The germline gives CDR1 MNHEY, CDR2 SVGAGI. The CDR3 is 15 residues long. CDR3 in DNA: TGTGCCAGCAGAGGAGGACTAGCGGGAGGGAAAGAGCAGTACTTC. The encoded protein is CASRGGLAGGKEQYF.

The rearrangement joins TRBV19 to TRBJ2-4, with D perhaps matching TRBD2 (6 bases). V was cut by 7 bases and J by 6 bases, with 16 bases left in between. The CDR3 runs 14 residues. Germline CDR1 is LNHDA and CDR2 is SQIVND (reference sequence). The CDR3 loop reads CASKAGQDGNIQYF. The CDR3, as DNA: TGTGCCAGTAAAGCGGGTCAGGATGGAAACATTCAGTACTTC.